The present entry profiles one T cell receptor beta chain with its context. The sample belongs to a study of blood T cell repertoires in COVID-19. As for the study in general: COVID-19 samples collected from the United States, Italy and Spain covered acute and convalescent phases. PBMCs, B-cell-depleted T cells, or T cells provided the cDNA or gDNA that made up the material.

This CDR3 region has 14 residues. V lost 1 base, J lost 9 bases, and 15 bases lay in between. From germline, CDR1 is KGHSH and CDR2 LQKENI. Original processing methods: The authors estimated nucleated cell counts from reference gene primer amplification. The protocol was immunoSEQ multiplex PCR, while the TCRdb copy is restricted to in-frame clones and leaves out a portion. That table supplies the V and J calls and clone size; D and trimming were determined from the DNA. The sample has 60,000 to 75,000 clones, more than 80% seen once. This TCR came from a woman over 75 with active or convalescent COVID-19. The sample comprised peripheral blood. J is TRBJ1-2 and V is TRBV18; D unresolved. The CDR3 region is CASSPQAQPISYTF. Here the CDR3 DNA reads TGTGCCAGCTCACCACAGGCACAGCCTATCAGCTACACCTTC. Using reference TRBV18 and TRBJ1-2 for the parts outside the CDR3, the full variable domain is NAGVMQNPRHLVRRRGQEARLRCSPMKGHSHVYWYRQLPEEGLKFMVYLQKENIIDESGMPKERFSAEFPKEGPSILRIQQVVRGDSAAYFCASSPQAQPISYTFGSGTRLTVV.